The next 32 T cell receptor beta chains were all read from a single sample in a study of T-cell memory formation after mild COVID-19. TCRdb re-called the 5' RACE reads with MiXCR, one entry per CDR3 protein. The table has about 130,000 distinct CDR3 sequences, about 5.9% seen once. What was sequenced was PBMCs or a T cell subset sorted from them (not recorded which). These receptors were obtained from an adult woman who had mild COVID-19 (a few samples of this study predate the infection). Cell type and time point are not known.

This clonotype has just a few counts. The genes are TRBV4-3 and TRBJ2-3; TRBD2 matches at 7 bases. CDR1 and CDR2 from the germline V gene are LGHNA and YSLEER. The CDR3 totals 16 residues. The J segment lost 3 bases and the V segment lost 1 base, leaving 7 bases of the junction unmatched. In nucleotides, the CDR3 is TGCGCCAGCAGCCAAGGAAGTCCGGGAGGTACAGATACGCAGTATTTT. It encodes CASSQGSPGGTDTQYF.

This sequence joins TRBV5-1 and TRBJ1-1, with TRBD1 identical over 8 bases. CDR3 length: 14 amino acids. Germline values: CDR1 SGHRS, CDR2 YFSETQ. The V gene end was trimmed by 6 bases and the J gene end by 8 bases; junction bases not matched to a gene: 12. CDR3: CASTLDTTGAEAFF. The CDR3 nucleotides read TGCGCCAGCACCCTTGACACGACAGGGGCCGAAGCTTTCTTT.

This clonotype was observed a few times. The chain employs TRBV12-3 or TRBV12-4 and TRBJ2-5, with TRBD2 matching over 12 bases. This CDR3 is 14 amino acids long. J gave up 10 bases and V 6 bases, and 9 bases lay outside the gene matches. In DNA form, the CDR3 reads TGTGCCAGCAGCCAGGGACTAGCGGGCACCGGCCAGTACTTC. Amino acid sequence: CASSQGLAGTGQYF.

This clonotype appeared a few times. This chain joins TRBV6-2 or TRBV6-3 and TRBJ2-7, with 8 bases aligning to TRBD2. The V gene end was trimmed by 10 bases and the J gene end by 1 base; junction bases not matched to a gene: 12. The CDR3 runs 15 residues. Germline V lookup: CDR1 MNHEY, CDR2 SVGEGT. The CDR3 DNA follows: TGTGCCACCACACGCGGGACTAGGCTTTCCTACGAGCAGTACTTC. Its translation: CATTRGTRLSYEQYF.

The chain employs TRBV15 and TRBJ1-2, with D perhaps TRBD1 (6 bases). V lost 5 bases to trimming and J lost 8 bases, with 15 bases between them. Germline CDR1 and CDR2: LNHNV and YYDKDF (reference sequence). The CDR3 spans 13 residues. The CDR3, as DNA: TGTGCCACCAGCGAAGGGGGAATAGCGGGCTACACCTTC. This encodes CATSEGGIAGYTF.

A few counts support this clonotype. The rearrangement joins TRBV2 to TRBJ2-3, with 9 positions matching TRBD2. This CDR3 comprises 16 residues. Germline loops: CDR1 SNHLY, CDR2 FYNNEI. The junction had 7 bases not matched to a gene; V was cut back by 6 bases and J by 0 bases. The CDR3 here is CASSTNTSGSTDTQYF. The DNA for the CDR3 is TGTGCCAGCAGCACGAATACTAGCGGGAGCACAGATACGCAGTATTTT.

This clonotype was recorded a few times. The rearrangement uses TRBV29-1 and TRBJ2-1; D is perhaps TRBD2 (6 bases). The CDR3 consists of 14 residues. CDR1 and CDR2 from the germline V gene are SQVTM and ANQGSEA. Trimming left V 5 bases short and J 1 base short, with 12 bases between. The CDR3: CSVLIGGSYNEQFF. CDR3 bases: TGCAGCGTTCTGATTGGGGGGTCCTACAATGAGCAGTTCTTC.

This chain uses TRBV11-2 with TRBJ2-5; no clear D. Looked up from germline, CDR1 is SGHAT and CDR2 is FQNNGV. The CDR3 runs 13 residues. Trimming removed 1 base from V and 4 bases from J, with 7 bases in between. CDR3 sequence: CASSLGVPETQYF. The CDR3 DNA reads as TGTGCCAGCAGCTTAGGAGTTCCAGAGACCCAGTACTTC. Full variable domain (remainder filled in from reference TRBV11-2 and TRBJ2-5): EAGVAQSPRYKIIEKRQSVAFWCNPISGHATLYWYQQILGQGPKLLIQFQNNGVVDDSQLPKDRFSAERLKGVDSTLKIQPAKLEDSAVYLCASSLGVPETQYFGPGTRLLVL.

In its sample, this clonotype was seen a few times. This rearrangement joins TRBV7-9 to TRBJ2-5; D is possibly TRBD2 (6 bases). Trimming stripped 0 bases from V and 10 bases from J, with 9 bases between. The germline gives CDR1 SEHNR, CDR2 FQNEAQ (reference sequence). The CDR3 loop spans 12 amino acids. CDR3 amino acids: CASSLAGGSQYF. CDR3 nucleotide sequence: TGTGCCAGCAGCTTAGCGGGAGGAAGCCAGTACTTC. Together with reference TRBV7-9 and TRBJ2-5, the CDR3 gives the full variable domain: DTGVSQNPRHKITKRGQNVTFRCDPISEHNRLYWYRQTLGQGPEFLTYFQNEAQLEKSRLLSDRFSAERPKGSFSTLEIQRTEQGDSAMYLCASSLAGGSQYFGPGTRLLVL.

In this sample, this clonotype turned up a few times. The chain recombines TRBV6-2 or TRBV6-3 with TRBJ1-5; D possibly corresponds to TRBD1 (5 bases). The V end lost 2 bases, the J end lost 4 bases, and 9 bases lay between the germline ends. The CDR3 contains 14 residues. The germline V gene encodes CDR1 MNHEY and CDR2 SVGEGT. The CDR3 region is CASSYGAPNQPQHF. In DNA, the CDR3 is TGTGCCAGCAGTTACGGGGCCCCGAATCAGCCCCAGCATTTT.

The chain couples TRBV7-8 to TRBJ2-1, with D unclear. V was trimmed by 5 bases and J by 7 bases, leaving 18 bases between them. Germline loops: CDR1 SGHVS, CDR2 FQNEAQ. The CDR3 runs 15 residues. In DNA form, the CDR3 reads TGTGCCAGCAGCCTACCCGGCCTAGTGTCGAATGAGCAGTTCTTC. It encodes CASSLPGLVSNEQFF.

J is TRBJ2-5 and V is TRBV30; 10 nucleotides match TRBD2. CDR1 is GTSNPN, CDR2 SVGIG, per germline (reference sequence). V dropped 3 bases and J dropped 2; count of bases not matched to a gene: 6. The CDR3 spans 15 residues. The CDR3 spells CAWRSKLAGQETQYF. CDR3 in DNA: TGTGCCTGGAGAAGTAAACTAGCGGGGCAAGAGACCCAGTACTTC.

The gene calls are TRBV6-6 and TRBJ1-1; D may be TRBD1 (6 bases). The CDR3 is 17 amino acids. V was shortened by 3 bases and J by 0 bases, with 17 bases between the two germline ends. Germline V gene data show CDR1 as MNHNY and CDR2 as SVGAGI (reference sequence). CDR3 DNA: TGTGCCAGCAGTTATGGAGGGCAGGGGCCCTTGAACACTGAAGCTTTCTTT. It specifies CASSYGGQGPLNTEAFF.

A remark on this clonotype: At one end, the junction sequence differs from germline, possibly due to a read error. This sequence joins TRBV20-1 and TRBJ1-2; D uncertain. The CDR3 is 10 amino acids. Germline lookup yields CDR1 DFQATT and CDR2 SNEGSKA (reference sequence). The CDR3 bases are TGCAGTGCGAGATTGAGGTTCCTAAACTTC. Translation: CSARLRFLNF.

This clonotype was seen a few times. V is TRBV11-2 and J is TRBJ2-1; D uncertain. CDR1 SGHAT and CDR2 FQNNGV come from the germline V gene. V lost 4 bases and J lost 6, with 13 bases in between. The CDR3 is 14 amino acids. The CDR3 reads CASSSRMKGNEQFF. In nucleotides, the CDR3 is TGTGCCAGCAGCTCCAGAATGAAGGGCAATGAGCAGTTCTTC.

This clonotype showed up many times. The V and J genes are TRBV13 and TRBJ2-3, with 12 bases matching TRBD1. CDR1 is PRHDT and CDR2 is FYEKMQ in the germline V gene (reference sequence). Trimming took 2 bases from V and 6 from J; bases not matched to a gene: 9. The CDR3 has 17 amino acids. The DNA for the CDR3 is TGTGCCAGCAGCTTAAGCCGGGACAGGGGGCGTCGGGATACGCAGTATTTT. Protein product: CASSLSRDRGRRDTQYF.

The sample holds many counts of this clonotype. The chain combines TRBV5-5 with TRBJ2-3; D ambiguous. Deletions cut 1 base from V and 1 base from J, with 4 bases between. This CDR3 comprises 13 residues. In germline, CDR1 is SGHKS, CDR2 YYEKEE (reference sequence). Here the CDR3 DNA reads TGTGCCAGCAGCTTGCGGGGCACAGATACGCAGTATTTT. The encoded protein is CASSLRGTDTQYF.

This clonotype appeared a few times. The rearrangement uses TRBV9 and TRBJ2-5; possible D gene TRBD2, 5 bases. CDR1 is SGDLS and CDR2 is YYNGEE in the germline V gene. Trimming pared 0 bases from V and 5 bases from J, leaving 11 bases between. This CDR3 has 14 residues. The DNA for the CDR3 is TGTGCCAGCAGCGTAGTTCCTAGCATGGAGACCCAGTACTTC. Translated: CASSVVPSMETQYF. Full variable domain (outside the CDR3, taken from reference TRBV9 and TRBJ2-5): DSGVTQTPKHLITATGQRVTLRCSPRSGDLSVYWYQQSLDQGLQFLIQYYNGEERAKGNILERFSAQQFPDLHSELNLSSLELGDSALYFCASSVVPSMETQYFGPGTRLLVL.

This clonotype was counted only a few times. The chain recombines TRBV3-2 with TRBJ2-1; no DNA check was done on the table's D call, TRBD2. TRBV3-2 counts as a pseudogene. The CDR3 has 16 residues. CDR3 sequence reads: CASSQDARLVANEQFF. The CDR3 DNA follows: TGTGCCAGCAGCCAAGATGCTCGCCTAGTTGCCAATGAGCAGTTCTTC.

This clonotype is labeled medium-sized (0.01 to 0.1%). The chain employs TRBV5-1 and TRBJ2-7; D is unresolved. V was shortened by 0 bases and J by 1 base, with 8 bases between the two germline ends. CDR3 length: 14 amino acids. Germline-derived CDR1 and CDR2 are SGHRS and YFSETQ. DNA of the CDR3: TGCGCCAGCAGCTTGGAGCCGGAGTCCTACGAGCAGTACTTC. Amino acids: CASSLEPESYEQYF.

The chain combines TRBV12-1 with TRBJ2-7; TRBD2, the table's D call, was not compared with the DNA. TRBV12-1 counts as a pseudogene. This CDR3 is 19 amino acids long. The CDR3 region is CASSKEGHRPSGRSYEQYF. The CDR3, as DNA: TGTGCCAGCAGCAAGGAGGGGCACAGACCTAGCGGGAGGTCCTACGAGCAGTACTTC.

This clonotype was detected once. The CDR3: CASKKDGTGGSPLHF. In nucleotides, the CDR3 is TGTGCCAGCAAAAAAGATGGGACAGGGGGATCACCCCTCCACTTT. The chain uses TRBV12-3 or TRBV12-4 and TRBJ1-6, with 11 bases lining up with TRBD1. The CDR3 runs to 15 residues. J gave up 10 bases and V 7 bases, and 9 bases lay outside the gene matches.

The chain is built from TRBV7-2 and TRBJ2-7; D is ambiguous. The V gene lost 4 bases and the J gene lost 7 bases, with 17 bases spanning the gap. Germline loops: CDR1 SGHTA, CDR2 FQGNSA. The CDR3 loop spans 14 amino acids. As DNA, the CDR3 is TGTGCCAGCAGCTCTACCCAGTATACCGGGGAGCAGTACTTC. This encodes CASSSTQYTGEQYF.

The V and J genes are TRBV20-1 and TRBJ2-7, with D possibly called TRBD1 or TRBD2 (6 bases each). The CDR3 covers 15 residues. V was clipped by 1 base and J by 3 bases, with 16 bases between them. From germline, CDR1 is DFQATT and CDR2 SNEGSKA (reference sequence). CDR3 sequence reads: CSARVKVGGGYEQYF. CDR3 coding DNA: TGCAGTGCTAGAGTGAAGGTGGGGGGCGGCTACGAGCAGTACTTC.

This clonotype has just a few counts. The chain links TRBV6-5 to TRBJ2-1; 8 nucleotides agree with TRBD1. CDR1 is MNHEY, CDR2 SVGAGI, per germline. This CDR3 comprises 15 residues. V lost 5 bases to trimming and J lost 6 bases; unmatched junction nucleotides: 9. DNA of the CDR3: TGTGCCAGCAGTGCCGGAGGACAGGGTCTCAATGAGCAGTTCTTC. This gives the protein CASSAGGQGLNEQFF.

The chain has TRBV12-3 or TRBV12-4 and TRBJ2-7; 7 nucleotides line up with TRBD1. V shed 2 bases and J 2 bases; nucleotides not matched to a gene: 6. This CDR3 is 15 amino acids long. The CDR3 bases are TGTGCCAGCAGTTTATCTGGGACAGTCCCCTACGAGCAGTACTTC. Translating gives CASSLSGTVPYEQYF.

This clonotype was seen repeatedly, ten times or more. This chain uses TRBV27 with TRBJ2-2; a possible D gene is TRBD1 (6 bases). The germline CDR1 and CDR2 sequences are MNHEY and SMNVEV (reference sequence). Between the trimmed V and J ends, which lost 5 bases and 2 bases, there was a span of 15 bases. The CDR3 consists of 16 residues. The CDR3 loop reads CASSPQGTTNTGELFF. DNA of the CDR3: TGTGCCAGCAGTCCGCAAGGGACAACTAACACCGGGGAGCTGTTTTTT.

This clonotype was seen at least ten times. The chain employs TRBV4-1 and TRBJ1-4; D is uncertain. The CDR3 sequence is 15 residues long. V lost 4 bases and J 8 bases, leaving 17 bases between the germline ends. In germline, CDR1 is MGHRA, CDR2 YSYEKL. For the CDR3, the DNA is TGCGCCAGCAGCCTCTCGCAGGCCCTCGGGGAAAAACTGTTTTTT. Protein: CASSLSQALGEKLFF.

This clonotype was seen only a few times. The V gene is TRBV5-1, the J gene TRBJ2-5; 12 nucleotides match TRBD2. The CDR3 contains 15 residues. Trimming took 7 bases from V and 4 from J; bases not matched to a gene: 8. From germline, CDR1 is SGHRS and CDR2 YFSETQ. CDR3 coding DNA: TGCGCCAGCGGACTAGCGGGACCTTCCGGAGAGACCCAGTACTTC. Translation gives CASGLAGPSGETQYF.

This clonotype has a count of ten or more. The CDR3 spells CSVSGVSTDTQYF. In DNA form, the CDR3 reads TGCAGCGTTTCGGGTGTTAGCACAGATACGCAGTATTTT. The chain uses TRBV29-1 and TRBJ2-3; no clear D gene. The CDR3 loop spans 13 amino acids. V was cut by 5 bases and J by 0 bases, with 9 bases left in between. CDR1 is SQVTM and CDR2 is ANQGSEA in the germline V gene.

This clonotype has at least ten counts. This chain joins TRBV5-1 and TRBJ2-3, with unresolved D. The ends were cut back, 0 bases at V and 0 bases at J, with 5 bases in the middle. The CDR3 has 14 amino acids. The germline CDR1 and CDR2 sequences are SGHRS and YFSETQ. The CDR3 DNA reads as TGCGCCAGCAGCTTGGTTGGTAGCACAGATACGCAGTATTTT. As protein: CASSLVGSTDTQYF.

This chain links TRBV29-1 with TRBJ2-3; 7 bases fit TRBD1. In germline, CDR1 is SQVTM, CDR2 ANQGSEA. This CDR3 has 14 residues. V shed 4 bases, J shed 3 bases, and the junction held 7 bases outside the gene matches. The CDR3 reads CSVATGSRTDTQYF. CDR3 sequence (DNA): TGCAGCGTTGCGACAGGGAGTCGGACAGATACGCAGTATTTT.